The 20 T cell receptor beta chains below were found in one sample sequenced in a study of blood T cell repertoires in COVID-19 (dated by TCRdb to the early 2020s). Libraries were made using the immunoSEQ multiplex PCR assay. The table comes from immuneACCESS by way of TCRdb, which keeps in-frame sequences with V and J called. Part of the clones is missing from these tables; in studies checked, under half for an unresolved V gene and the rest for unknown reasons. Recorded for this sample are a few hundred thousand clones; roughly 87% of them occurred a single time. The top ten constitute approximately 0.8% of the sample. Sequenced material: peripheral blood. These receptors originate from a woman in her 30s with acute or convalescent COVID-19.

The CDR3 sequence is CASSPLQGATYEQYF. The CDR3 DNA sequence: TGTGCCAGCTCACCACTACAGGGGGCTACCTACGAGCAGTACTTC. This chain joins TRBV18 and TRBJ2-7; 9 bases match TRBD1. CDR3 length equals 15 residues. The V gene's germline CDR1 is KGHSH and CDR2 LQKENI. The junction had 3 bases not matched to a gene; V was cut back by 1 base and J by 2 bases. Full variable domain (missing parts from reference TRBV18 and TRBJ2-7): NAGVMQNPRHLVRRRGQEARLRCSPMKGHSHVYWYRQLPEEGLKFMVYLQKENIIDESGMPKERFSAEFPKEGPSILRIQQVVRGDSAAYFCASSPLQGATYEQYFGPGTRLTVT.

Here the CDR3 DNA reads TGCGCCAGCAGCCAAGCGGACAGGACCAAAAACATTCAGTACTTC. Translation: CASSQADRTKNIQYF. This chain connects TRBV4-3 to TRBJ2-4; TRBD1 matches at 7 bases. The CDR3 is made up of 15 amino acids. CDR1 and CDR2 (germline): LGHNA, YSLEER. V shed 1 base and J 2 bases; nucleotides not matched to a gene: 2.

The chain joins TRBV6-5 to TRBJ2-2; tentative D call: TRBD1 (6 bases). The germline CDR1 and CDR2 sequences are MNHEY and SVGAGI. V gave up 6 bases and J gave up 3 bases, with 14 bases separating them. This CDR3 comprises 15 residues. The CDR3 DNA reads TGTGCCAGCAGGTATCAGGGGACATACACCGGGGAGCTGTTTTTT. This sequence encodes CASRYQGTYTGELFF.

The rearrangement uses TRBV30 and TRBJ1-6; no clear D. There are 12 residues in the CDR3. CDR1 and CDR2 (germline): GTSNPN, SVGIG (reference sequence). V lost 3 bases and J lost 5, with 5 bases in between. The CDR3 spells CAWRSDNSPLHF. CDR3 coding DNA: TGTGCCTGGAGGTCAGATAATTCACCCCTCCACTTT. The full variable domain, in which reference TRBV30 and TRBJ1-6 provide the parts outside the CDR3, is SQTIHQWPATLVQPVGSPLSLECTVEGTSNPNLYWYRQAAGRGLQLLFYSVGIGQISSEVPQNLSASRPQDRQFILSSKKLLLSDSGFYLCAWRSDNSPLHFGNGTRLTVT.

The V and J genes are TRBV19 and TRBJ2-7, with 8 nucleotides matching TRBD2. The CDR3 totals 14 residues. Germline V gene sequence: CDR1 LNHDA, CDR2 SQIVND (reference sequence). Trimming took 7 bases from V and 1 from J; bases not matched to a gene: 6. This chain's CDR3 is CASTAGLASYEQYF. The CDR3 DNA reads as TGTGCCAGTACCGCCGGACTAGCATCCTACGAGCAGTACTTC.

This chain joins TRBV30 and TRBJ2-7; D not certain. The V end was cut by 0 bases, the J end by 2 bases, with 11 bases between. This CDR3 contains 14 residues. The germline V gene has CDR1 GTSNPN and CDR2 SVGIG (reference sequence). CDR3 amino acids: CAWSVRGGTYEQYF. The CDR3 nucleotides read TGTGCCTGGAGTGTACGAGGCGGAACCTACGAGCAGTACTTC.

This chain connects TRBV4-3 to TRBJ2-1; 11 positions match TRBD2. Germline lookup yields CDR1 LGHNA and CDR2 YSLEER. The CDR3 spans 17 residues. With 6 bases clipped from V and 6 bases from J, the junction kept 13 bases outside the gene matches. The CDR3 region has the DNA TGCGCCAGCAGTCGATCGCTAGCGGGAGGAACATCCAATGAGCAGTTCTTC. Translating gives CASSRSLAGGTSNEQFF.

The V and J genes are TRBV19 and TRBJ1-1; D not certain. This CDR3 has 15 amino acids. V was pared by 2 bases and J by 1 base, with 11 bases between. Germline assignment: CDR1 LNHDA and CDR2 SQIVND (reference sequence). For the CDR3, the DNA is TGTGCCAGTAGTATAAGCCCGGAGGGGAACACTGAAGCTTTCTTT. As protein: CASSISPEGNTEAFF.

The V gene is TRBV21-1, the J gene TRBJ2-3; TRBD1, the table's D call, lacks a check against the DNA. TRBV21-1 is flagged as a pseudogene. The CDR3 contains 18 residues. The CDR3: CASSKALWGRIRKDTQYF. Written as DNA, the CDR3 is TGTGCCAGCAGCAAAGCGCTCTGGGGGCGAATAAGGAAAGATACGCAGTATTTT.

The V and J genes are TRBV4-3 and TRBJ1-5; a weak D match, TRBD1 (6 bases). In germline, CDR1 is LGHNA, CDR2 YSLEER. With 0 bases removed from V and 0 bases from J, the gap between germline ends came to 21 bases. CDR3 length: 20 amino acids. The chain's CDR3 is CASSQDFPRQDPYSNQPQHF. CDR3 DNA sequence: TGCGCCAGCAGCCAAGATTTCCCGCGACAGGACCCTTATAGCAATCAGCCCCAGCATTTT.

CDR3 sequence (DNA): TGTGCCAGCAGCGTCTCCGGGACTAATACTTGGGAGACCCAGTACTTC. This sequence encodes CASSVSGTNTWETQYF. The chain links TRBV9 to TRBJ2-5, with TRBD2 identical over 7 bases. Germline CDR1 reads SGDLS; CDR2 reads YYNGEE. This CDR3 has 16 residues. V dropped 2 bases and J dropped 5; count of bases not matched to a gene: 12.

The V and J genes are TRBV19 and TRBJ1-6; D ambiguous. Trimming cost V 0 bases and J 14 bases, with 8 bases left between them. Germline CDR1 and CDR2: LNHDA and SQIVND (reference sequence). This CDR3 is 12 amino acids long. The CDR3 spells CASSIERETLHF. CDR3 bases: TGTGCCAGTAGTATAGAGAGGGAAACCCTCCACTTT.

J is TRBJ1-1 and V is TRBV10-3; 11 bases are a match to TRBD1. With V trimmed by 6 bases and J by 4 bases, 1 base remained unmatched. Germline V gene data show CDR1 as ENHRY and CDR2 as SYGVKD. The CDR3 contains 13 residues. CDR3 coding DNA: TGTGCCATCAGGGGACAGGGGGGCACTGAAGCTTTCTTT. Translated, it gives CAIRGQGGTEAFF.

The V gene is TRBV27, the J gene TRBJ1-2, with D possibly being TRBD1 (6 bases). Germline values: CDR1 MNHEY, CDR2 SMNVEV (reference sequence). The CDR3 has 13 residues. V gave up 7 bases and J gave up 7 bases, with 16 bases separating them. The CDR3 nucleotides are TGTGCCAGCATGGCAGGGGTTGGTGGTGGCTACACCTTC. Its translation is CASMAGVGGGYTF.

The CDR3: CASSFGSLETQYF. Written as DNA, the CDR3 is TGTGCCAGCAGCTTCGGGTCGCTAGAGACCCAGTACTTC. The rearrangement links TRBV5-5 to TRBJ2-5, with D uncertain. CDR3 size: 13 residues. V shed 2 bases and J shed 4 bases, with 9 bases lying between them. Germline-derived CDR1 and CDR2 are SGHKS and YYEKEE (reference sequence). Variable domain in full (rest from reference TRBV5-5 and TRBJ2-5): DAGVTQSPTHLIKTRGQQVTLRCSPISGHKSVSWYQQVLGQGPQFIFQYYEKEERGRGNFPDRFSARQFPNYSSELNVNALLLGDSALYLCASSFGSLETQYFGPGTRLLVL.

The V and J genes are TRBV25-1 and TRBJ1-2; D is possibly TRBD1 (5 bases). Germline V gene sequence: CDR1 MGHDK, CDR2 SYGVNS. The CDR3 is 16 residues long. V lost 2 bases and J lost 0, with 13 bases in between. CDR3 coding DNA: TGTGCCAGCAGTGAAGAGTTAGGACATTCTAACTATGGCTACACCTTC. Translation gives CASSEELGHSNYGYTF.

V and J are TRBV19 and TRBJ1-3; perhaps TRBD1 as D (5 bases). The CDR3 has 16 residues. V dropped 8 bases and J dropped 0 bases, with 17 bases sitting between them. Germline V gives CDR1 LNHDA, CDR2 SQIVND (reference sequence). CDR3 sequence reads: CASSTRGGTSGNTIYF. The CDR3 region has the DNA TGTGCCAGTTCTACCCGCGGGGGGACCTCTGGAAACACCATATATTTT. Looking up the rest from reference TRBV19 and TRBJ1-3 gives the full variable domain: DGGITQSPKYLFRKEGQNVTLSCEQNLNHDAMYWYRQDPGQGLRLIYYSQIVNDFQKGDIAEGYSVSREKKESFPLTVTSAQKNPTAFYLCASSTRGGTSGNTIYFGEGSWLTVV.

This CDR3 is CASSTTGPGEQYF. The CDR3 DNA is TGTGCCAGCAGCACCACAGGGCCGGGCGAGCAGTACTTC. This chain links TRBV6-1 with TRBJ2-7; TRBD1 is a possible D gene (6 bases). Germline assignment: CDR1 MNHNS and CDR2 SASEGT. The V end lost 6 bases, the J end lost 6 bases, and 15 bases lay between the germline ends. The CDR3 sequence is 13 residues long.

The V gene is TRBV18, the J gene TRBJ1-2; 9 bases map to TRBD1. Germline CDR1 KGHSH, CDR2 LQKENI. The CDR3 is 16 amino acids. V gave up 9 bases and J gave up 4 bases; unmatched junction bases: 15. The CDR3 here is CASFDVPGQGLYGYTF. The CDR3 DNA reads TGTGCCAGTTTTGACGTACCGGGACAGGGACTCTATGGCTACACCTTC.

This chain connects TRBV19 to TRBJ1-5; 9 bases map to TRBD1. In germline, CDR1 is LNHDA, CDR2 SQIVND (reference sequence). This CDR3 contains 17 residues. Losses at the gene ends were 4 bases for V and 1 base for J; bases not matched to a gene: 8. DNA of the CDR3: TGTGCCAGTAGTACATGGGAGGGACAGGGAAGCAATCAGCCCCAGCATTTT. It specifies CASSTWEGQGSNQPQHF.